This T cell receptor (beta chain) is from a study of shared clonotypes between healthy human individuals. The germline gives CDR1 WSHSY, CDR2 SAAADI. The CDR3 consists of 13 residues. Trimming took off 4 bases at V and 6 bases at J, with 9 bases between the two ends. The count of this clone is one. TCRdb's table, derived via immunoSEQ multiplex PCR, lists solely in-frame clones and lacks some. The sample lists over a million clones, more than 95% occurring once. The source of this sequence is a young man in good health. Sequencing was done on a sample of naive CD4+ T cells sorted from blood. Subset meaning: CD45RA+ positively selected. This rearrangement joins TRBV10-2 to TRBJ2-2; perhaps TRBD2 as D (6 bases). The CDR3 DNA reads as TGCGCCAGCAGTGGGCGGGGTTCCGGGGAGCTGTTTTTT. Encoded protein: CASSGRGSGELFF.